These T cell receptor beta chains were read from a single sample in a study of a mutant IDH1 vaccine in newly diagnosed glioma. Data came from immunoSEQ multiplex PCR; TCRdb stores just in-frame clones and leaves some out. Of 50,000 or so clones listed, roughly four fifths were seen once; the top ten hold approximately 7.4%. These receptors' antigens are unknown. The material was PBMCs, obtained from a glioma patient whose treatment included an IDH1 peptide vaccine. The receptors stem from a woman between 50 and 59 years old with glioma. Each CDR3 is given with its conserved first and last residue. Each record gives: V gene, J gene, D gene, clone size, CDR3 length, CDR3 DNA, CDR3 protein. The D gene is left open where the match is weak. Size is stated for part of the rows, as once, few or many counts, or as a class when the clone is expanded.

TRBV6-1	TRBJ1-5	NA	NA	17	TGTGCCAGCAGTGAGGGGATCAGTCCTTATAGCAATCAGCCCCAGCATTTT	CASSEGISPYSNQPQHF
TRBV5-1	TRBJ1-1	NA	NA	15	TGCGCCAGCAGCTTAGAGGAACGGTTGACAGCTGAAGCTTTCTTT	CASSLEERLTAEAFF
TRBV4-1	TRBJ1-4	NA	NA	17	TGCGCCAGCAGCCAAGCAACATGGGGTCCAACTAATGAAAAACTGTTTTTT	CASSQATWGPTNEKLFF
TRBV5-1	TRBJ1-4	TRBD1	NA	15	TGCGCCAGCAGCTTGGAACAGGGGGCGGGTGAAAAACTGTTTTTT	CASSLEQGAGEKLFF
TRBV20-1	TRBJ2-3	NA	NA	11	TGCAGTGCCCCTGTTGGGGATACGCAGTATTTT	CSAPVGDTQYF
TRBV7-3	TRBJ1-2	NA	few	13	TGTGCCAGCAGCCCCGGGGCTCCCTATGGCTACACCTTC	CASSPGAPYGYTF
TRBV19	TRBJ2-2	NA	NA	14	TGTGCCAGTACCCTGCGCCTAGCAGCCGGGGAGCTGTTTTTT	CASTLRLAAGELFF
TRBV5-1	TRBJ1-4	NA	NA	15	TGCGCCAGCAGCTTGGCCGGGGGGTATGGTGAAAAACTGTTTTTT	CASSLAGGYGEKLFF
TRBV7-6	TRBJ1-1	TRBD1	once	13	TGTGCCAGCAGCTTACGGACAGGCACTGAAGCTTTCTTT	CASSLRTGTEAFF
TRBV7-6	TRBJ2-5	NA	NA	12	TGTGCCAGCAGCTTAGTGCGAGAGACCCAGTACTTC	CASSLVRETQYF
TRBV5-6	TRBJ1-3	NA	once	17	TGTGCCAGCAGCTCCGAGACGGGGGGTAGCTCTGGAAACACCATATATTTT	CASSSETGGSSGNTIYF
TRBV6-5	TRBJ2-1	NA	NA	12	TGTGCCAGCAGCTGGGGCTCGGCGGAGCAGTTCTTC	CASSWGSAEQFF
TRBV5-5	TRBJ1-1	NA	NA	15	TGTGCCAGCAGCTTGGAAGTTAAGGGAGACACTGAAGCTTTCTTT	CASSLEVKGDTEAFF
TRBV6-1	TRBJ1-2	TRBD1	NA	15	TGTGCCAGCTACCCCCGGGACAGAATCATCTATGGCTACACCTTC	CASYPRDRIIYGYTF
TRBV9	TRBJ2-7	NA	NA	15	TGTGCCAGCAGCCCCTTCGAGGGGGGACCTTGGGAGCAGTACTTC	CASSPFEGGPWEQYF
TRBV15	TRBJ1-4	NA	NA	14	TGTGCCTCCTCCCAGGGACAAGTTAATGAAAAACTGTTTTTT	CASSQGQVNEKLFF
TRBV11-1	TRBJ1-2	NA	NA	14	TGTGCCAGCAGCCCTGGACATTCCTTCGGTGGCTACACCTTC	CASSPGHSFGGYTF
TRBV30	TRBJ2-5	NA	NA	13	TGTGCCTGGAGTGCCCTTGCTCACGGGTCCCAGTACTTC	CAWSALAHGSQYF
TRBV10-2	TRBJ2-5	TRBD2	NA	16	TGCGCCAGCAGGGGTCCTAGCGGGGGGCCGGGAGAGACCCAGTACTTC	CASRGPSGGPGETQYF
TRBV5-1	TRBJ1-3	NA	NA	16	TGCGCCAGCAGCTTGTCACCGGGTCTCATGGGGGACACCATATATTTT	CASSLSPGLMGDTIYF
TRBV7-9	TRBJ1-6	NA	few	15	TGTGCCAGCAGCTTAGCGACAGTTTTAGGATCACCCCTCCACTTT	CASSLATVLGSPLHF
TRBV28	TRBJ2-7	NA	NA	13	TGTGCCGCCGGGATGGGGGGAGATACCGAGCAGTACTTC	CAAGMGGDTEQYF
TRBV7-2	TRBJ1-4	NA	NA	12	TGTGCCAGCAGCAAAACTAATGAAAAACTGTTTTTT	CASSKTNEKLFF
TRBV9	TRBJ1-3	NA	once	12	TGTGCCAGCAGGGGGGACCTGAACACCATATATTTT	CASRGDLNTIYF
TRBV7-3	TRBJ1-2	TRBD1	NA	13	TGTGCCAGCAGCTTAACAGGGGGCAGTGGCTACACCTTC	CASSLTGGSGYTF
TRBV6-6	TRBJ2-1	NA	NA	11	TGTGCCAGCGGCTATTACAATGAGCAGTTCTTC	CASGYYNEQFF
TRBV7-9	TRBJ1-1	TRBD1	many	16	TGTGCCAGCAGCACGACCTGGGACAGGGGACCCCTTGAAGCTTTCTTT	CASSTTWDRGPLEAFF
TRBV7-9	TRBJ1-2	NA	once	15	TGTGCCAGCAGCTTAGGGCAAGACCTTATTTATGGCTACACCTTC	CASSLGQDLIYGYTF
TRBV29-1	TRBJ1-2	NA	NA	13	TGCAGCGGTGCGGGTGGGCAGGGCGGAAGCTACACCTTC	CSGAGGQGGSYTF
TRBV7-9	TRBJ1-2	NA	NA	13	TGTGCCAGCAGCTCGCCCGGGACCCAAAGCTACACCTTC	CASSSPGTQSYTF
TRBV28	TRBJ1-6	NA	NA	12	TGTGCCAGCAGCCAGGATGAGCCAGTCCTCCACTTT	CASSQDEPVLHF
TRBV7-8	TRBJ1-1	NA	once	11	TGTGCCAGCAGCTTGAACACTGAAGCTTTCTTT	CASSLNTEAFF
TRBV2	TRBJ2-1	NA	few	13	TGTGCCAGCAGTGGGACAGCGGACAATGAGCAGTTCTTC	CASSGTADNEQFF
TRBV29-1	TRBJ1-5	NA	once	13	TGCAGCGTTGTAGCGGCAGGCAATCAGCCCCAGCATTTT	CSVVAAGNQPQHF
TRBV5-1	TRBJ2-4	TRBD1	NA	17	TGCGCCAGCAGCTTGGGACAGGGGGCGCCGGCCAAAAACATTCAGTACTTC	CASSLGQGAPAKNIQYF
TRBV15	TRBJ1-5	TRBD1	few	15	TGTGCCGCCGGAAGGATTACAGGGGCGAATCAGCCCCAGCATTTT	CAAGRITGANQPQHF
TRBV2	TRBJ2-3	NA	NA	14	TGTGCCAGTCGAGTGGGGGGCCTCACAGATACGCAGTATTTT	CASRVGGLTDTQYF
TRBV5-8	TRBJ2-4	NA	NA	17	TGTGCCAGCAGTCAAAGGGGCGGCGGGTTAGCCAAAAACATTCAGTACTTC	CASSQRGGGLAKNIQYF
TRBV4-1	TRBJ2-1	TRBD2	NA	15	TGCGCCAGCAGCCGGGGGGGGAGCTCCTACAATGAGCAGTTCTTC	CASSRGGSSYNEQFF
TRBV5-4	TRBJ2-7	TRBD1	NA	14	TGTGCCAGCAGCTGGGGACAGGGTATGTACGAGCAGTACTTC	CASSWGQGMYEQYF
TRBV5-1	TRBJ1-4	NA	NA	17	TGCGCCAGCAGCCCACATGGACTAGGTTCGGCTAATGAAAAACTGTTTTTT	CASSPHGLGSANEKLFF
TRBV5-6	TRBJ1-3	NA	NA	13	TGTGCCAGCAGCCCCCGAGCCGAGAACACCATATATTTT	CASSPRAENTIYF